What follows are 23 T cell receptor beta chains derived from one specimen sequenced in a study of radiotherapy plus CTLA-4 blockade in lung cancer. Using immunoSEQ multiplex PCR, the repertoire was profiled, and TCRdb retains in-frame clones only, with some absent. The sample carries over 100,000 clones, about 80% recorded once. The sample in question was peripheral blood, obtained from a patient treated with radiotherapy plus ipilimumab. These receptors originate from a human donor with non-small cell lung cancer that progressed on radiotherapy plus ipilimumab. Some clones in this sample may be carry-over from other donors' samples.

This clone was observed a few times. V and J are TRBV7-2 and TRBJ2-3; TRBD2 might be the D (6 bases). The CDR3 sequence is 14 residues long. Germline CDR1 reads SGHTA; CDR2 reads FQGNSA. Trimming took off 2 bases at V and 6 bases at J, with 12 bases between the two ends. The DNA for the CDR3 is TGTGCCAGCAGCTTATCTAGCGTAAGGGATACGCAGTATTTT. Its translation is CASSLSSVRDTQYF.

The chain has TRBV5-1 and TRBJ1-5; D uncertain. Trimming shortened V by 0 bases and J by 1 base, and 5 bases separated the two germline ends. The germline gives CDR1 SGHRS, CDR2 YFSETQ. The CDR3 runs to 14 residues. The CDR3 DNA is TGCGCCAGCAGCTTGGATCCCAGCAATCAGCCCCAGCATTTT. Its translation: CASSLDPSNQPQHF.

The gene calls are TRBV9 and TRBJ2-5, with 12 positions matching TRBD2. This CDR3 is built from 16 residues. In germline, CDR1 is SGDLS, CDR2 YYNGEE. J gave up 5 bases and V 0 bases, and 5 bases lay outside the gene matches. The CDR3 nucleotides are TGTGCCAGCAGCGTAGGCGCTAGCGGGGGGGCTGAGACCCAGTACTTC. It translates to CASSVGASGGAETQYF.

This clone showed up just a few times. The chain uses TRBV9 and TRBJ1-2; weak D call: TRBD1 (5 bases). Germline V gives CDR1 SGDLS, CDR2 YYNGEE. V was clipped by 4 bases and J by 4 bases, with 17 bases between them. The CDR3 contains 15 residues. The CDR3 DNA follows: TGTGCCAGCAGCCCAATCGGGGGAGGAGGCTATGGCTACACCTTC. Protein product: CASSPIGGGGYGYTF.

The rearrangement links TRBV2 to TRBJ1-5, with 10 bases aligning to TRBD1. Germline CDR1 is SNHLY and CDR2 is FYNNEI. Trimming took 7 bases from V and 2 from J; bases not matched to a gene: 14. CDR3 size: 18 residues. CDR3 sequence reads: CASTPRRIGTGGNQPQHF. The DNA of the CDR3 is TGTGCCAGCACCCCGAGGAGGATTGGGACAGGGGGCAATCAGCCCCAGCATTTT.

This clone appeared a few times. This chain connects TRBV2 to TRBJ2-7; D possibly corresponds to TRBD2 (6 bases). The CDR3 is made up of 14 amino acids. CDR1 SNHLY and CDR2 FYNNEI come from the germline V gene. The V gene lost 5 bases and the J gene lost 3 bases, with 14 bases spanning the gap. The CDR3 region is CASSSFGSLYEQYF. In nucleotides, the CDR3 is TGTGCCAGCAGTTCCTTCGGGAGCCTCTACGAGCAGTACTTC.

The rearrangement joins TRBV28 to TRBJ2-3; no clear D gene. Germline loops: CDR1 MDHEN, CDR2 SYDVKM. Deletions cut 2 bases from V and 0 bases from J, with 6 bases between. This CDR3 contains 14 residues. The CDR3 DNA follows: TGTGCCAGCAGTTTACCCGACAGCACAGATACGCAGTATTTT. It specifies CASSLPDSTDTQYF.

This sequence joins TRBV7-3 and TRBJ2-1; 11 bases are shared with TRBD2. The CDR3 sequence is 15 residues long. Unmatched junction bases numbered 9, after V lost 5 bases and J lost 9 bases. CDR1 is SGHTA and CDR2 is FQGTGA in the germline V gene. The CDR3 DNA reads TGTGCCAGCAGCCATGGACTAGCGGGCGTAGGTGAGCAGTTCTTC. Its protein product is CASSHGLAGVGEQFF. Supplemented by reference TRBV7-3 and TRBJ2-1, the full variable domain reads GAGVSQTPSNKVTEKGKYVELRCDPISGHTALYWYRQSLGQGPEFLIYFQGTGAADDSGLPNDRFFAVRPEGSVSTLKIQRTERGDSAVYLCASSHGLAGVGEQFFGPGTRLTVL.

The V gene is TRBV4-2, the J gene TRBJ2-5; 12 nucleotides agree with TRBD2. The V gene end was trimmed by 0 bases and the J gene end by 4 bases; junction bases not matched to a gene: 9. Germline loops: CDR1 LGHNA, CDR2 YNFKEQ. The CDR3 runs to 18 residues. The CDR3, as DNA: TGTGCCAGCAGCCAAGATCTGGCTAGCGGGGGGGCCGGAGAGACCCAGTACTTC. Translating gives CASSQDLASGGAGETQYF.

The chain joins TRBV10-3 to TRBJ1-5, with 7 bases lining up with TRBD1. The CDR3 covers 14 residues. Germline V CDR1 and CDR2: ENHRY, SYGVKD. After removal of 7 bases from V and 2 bases from J, the junction contained 5 bases not matched to a gene. CDR3 sequence (DNA): TGTGCCATCAAGGGGGCCCTAGGCAATCAGCCCCAGCATTTT. It translates to CAIKGALGNQPQHF.

J is TRBJ2-3 and V is TRBV7-6, with D perhaps matching TRBD2 (7 bases). Germline V gene sequence: CDR1 SGHVS, CDR2 FNYEAQ. The CDR3 contains 17 residues. With 4 bases removed from V and 4 bases from J, the gap between germline ends came to 21 bases. The CDR3 nucleotides read TGTGCCAGCAGCTACCGAGGGGGGGCAGCCTCTCCAGATACGCAGTATTTT. Its protein is CASSYRGGAASPDTQYF. The full variable domain, its missing parts supplied by reference TRBV7-6 and TRBJ2-3, is GAGVSQSPRYKVTKRGQDVALRCDPISGHVSLYWYRQALGQGPEFLTYFNYEAQQDKSGLPNDRFSAERPEGSISTLTIQRTEQRDSAMYRCASSYRGGAASPDTQYFGPGTRLTVL.

The chain carries TRBV7-9 and TRBJ1-1, with D hard to call. V lost 5 bases to trimming and J lost 3 bases, with 10 bases between them. The CDR3 has 13 amino acids. Germline values: CDR1 SEHNR, CDR2 FQNEAQ (reference sequence). The CDR3 loop is CASSLLTDTEAFF. In DNA, the CDR3 is TGTGCCAGCAGCCTTCTAACGGACACTGAAGCTTTCTTT.

This clone was recorded once. Other DNA sequences from this sample encode an identical CDR3 as well. The genes are TRBV6-1 and TRBJ1-1; D remains ambiguous. The ends were cut back, 6 bases at V and 4 bases at J, with 18 bases in the middle. CDR1 and CDR2 from the germline V gene are MNHNS and SASEGT. This CDR3 has 15 amino acids. The CDR3 sequence is CASSEPGRGPTEAFF. For the CDR3, the DNA is TGTGCCAGCAGCGAACCGGGCCGAGGTCCCACTGAAGCTTTCTTT.

The chain couples TRBV5-1 to TRBJ2-7; D is perhaps TRBD2 (6 bases). The length of the CDR3 is 20 residues. Germline loops: CDR1 SGHRS, CDR2 YFSETQ. The V and J ends lost 4 bases and 0 bases respectively, with 29 bases between them. The CDR3 nucleotides read TGCGCCAGCAGCGGGGACTTCCTGCACACGGGATTAGCTTTCTCCTACGAGCAGTACTTC. Protein: CASSGDFLHTGLAFSYEQYF.

This clone was counted a few times. CDR3 protein: CASSFGASGENEQFF. The DNA of the CDR3 is TGTGCCAGCAGCTTTGGGGCTAGCGGGGAGAATGAGCAGTTCTTC. V usage is TRBV7-3 and J usage is TRBJ2-1; 9 nucleotides line up with TRBD2. From germline, CDR1 is SGHTA and CDR2 FQGTGA. J was trimmed by 7 bases and V by 3 bases; bases with no gene match: 7. This CDR3 is 15 amino acids long.

The chain employs TRBV7-3 and TRBJ2-6, with 7 bases fitting TRBD1. The V gene end was trimmed by 4 bases and the J gene end by 0 bases; junction bases not matched to a gene: 0. CDR1 is SGHTA and CDR2 is FQGTGA in the germline V gene. CDR3 size: 15 residues. DNA for the CDR3: TGTGCCAGCAGCTCAGGGGGCTCTGGGGCCAACGTCCTGACTTTC. It is translated as CASSSGGSGANVLTF.

This chain joins TRBV19 and TRBJ2-4; TRBD2 aligns across 15 bases. Per germline, CDR1 LNHDA and CDR2 SQIVND (reference sequence). CDR3 size: 18 residues. Trimming at V came to 5 bases and at J to 3 bases, leaving 8 bases not matched to a gene. The DNA of the CDR3 is TGTGCCAGTAGTGTCGGACTAGCGGGGGGGTCTAGCAAAAACATTCAGTACTTC. Translated: CASSVGLAGGSSKNIQYF.

The chain has TRBV7-2 and TRBJ1-1; no firm D call. This CDR3 region has 11 residues. V lost 6 bases and J lost 6, with 8 bases in between. CDR1 and CDR2 (germline): SGHTA, FQGNSA. The CDR3 spells CASSTPAEAFF. CDR3 in DNA: TGTGCCAGCAGTACCCCAGCTGAAGCTTTCTTT.

The V and J genes are TRBV9 and TRBJ2-1; possible D gene TRBD2, 5 bases. The CDR3 runs 15 residues. Germline-derived CDR1 and CDR2 are SGDLS and YYNGEE. Deletions cut 0 bases from V and 2 bases from J, with 9 bases between. CDR3 protein: CASSVAGRTYNEQFF. CDR3 bases: TGTGCCAGCAGCGTAGCGGGGAGAACCTACAATGAGCAGTTCTTC.

V gene TRBV18 combines with J gene TRBJ1-2, with 9 bases that match TRBD1. The CDR3 covers 16 residues. V dropped 0 bases and J dropped 6; count of bases not matched to a gene: 8. Germline V lookup: CDR1 KGHSH, CDR2 LQKENI. The CDR3 here is CASSPPSVGTGNGYTF. CDR3 nucleotide sequence: TGTGCCAGCTCACCACCGTCGGTTGGGACAGGGAATGGCTACACCTTC.

The V and J genes are TRBV5-6 and TRBJ2-5; 9 nucleotides match TRBD1. The ends lost 4 bases at V and 5 bases at J; junction bases unmatched: 6. The CDR3 extends over 14 amino acids. Germline V gives CDR1 SGHDT, CDR2 YYEEEE. The CDR3 DNA is TGTGCCAGCAGCGGGACAGGGTCGAGGGAGACCCAGTACTTC. Translating it yields CASSGTGSRETQYF.

This chain connects TRBV4-2 to TRBJ1-2; no clear D gene. The CDR3 length is 14 residues. Trimming stripped 0 bases from V and 2 bases from J, with 7 bases between. Looked up from germline, CDR1 is LGHNA and CDR2 is YNFKEQ. CDR3 sequence: CASSQEGYNYGYTF. The DNA for the CDR3 is TGTGCCAGCAGCCAAGAAGGTTACAACTATGGCTACACCTTC.

The chain couples TRBV15 to TRBJ1-4; 9 bases line up with TRBD1. Trimming removed 0 bases from V and 8 bases from J; junction bases left unmatched: 4. The CDR3 totals 15 residues. CDR1 and CDR2 from the germline V gene are LNHNV and YYDKDF (reference sequence). This CDR3 is CATSRDRTGVEKLFF. In DNA form, the CDR3 reads TGTGCCACCAGCAGAGATCGGACAGGGGTGGAAAAACTGTTTTTT.